The clone carrying this T cell receptor (beta chain) was observed a few times. The antigen remains undetermined. The data belong to a study of T cells after yellow fever vaccination. Study-wide results and caveats: Secondary responses were weaker yet peaked faster, day 5 versus 15.

They built TCR cDNA with 5'RACE template switching, a step that put in a universal primer site and UMIs. TCRdb fed the 5' RACE reads into MiXCR, producing one record per CDR3 protein. The data show more than 110,000 distinct CDR3 sequences, more than 6.5% seen once. The CDR3 length is 15 residues. V trimming: 4 bases; J trimming: 0 bases; junction bases outside the gene matches: 2. Per the germline V gene, CDR1 is SGHKS and CDR2 is YYEKEE (reference sequence). V is TRBV5-5 and J is TRBJ2-2; 8 positions match TRBD1. The clonotype was recovered from a man aged 25-40 years who received the YFV17D yellow fever vaccine. Material: CD4+ T cells sorted from PBMCs, obtained 10 days after the yellow fever booster vaccination. The DNA for the CDR3 is TGTGCCAGCAGCCCGACAGGGGCGAACACCGGGGAGCTGTTTTTT. The encoded protein is CASSPTGANTGELFF.